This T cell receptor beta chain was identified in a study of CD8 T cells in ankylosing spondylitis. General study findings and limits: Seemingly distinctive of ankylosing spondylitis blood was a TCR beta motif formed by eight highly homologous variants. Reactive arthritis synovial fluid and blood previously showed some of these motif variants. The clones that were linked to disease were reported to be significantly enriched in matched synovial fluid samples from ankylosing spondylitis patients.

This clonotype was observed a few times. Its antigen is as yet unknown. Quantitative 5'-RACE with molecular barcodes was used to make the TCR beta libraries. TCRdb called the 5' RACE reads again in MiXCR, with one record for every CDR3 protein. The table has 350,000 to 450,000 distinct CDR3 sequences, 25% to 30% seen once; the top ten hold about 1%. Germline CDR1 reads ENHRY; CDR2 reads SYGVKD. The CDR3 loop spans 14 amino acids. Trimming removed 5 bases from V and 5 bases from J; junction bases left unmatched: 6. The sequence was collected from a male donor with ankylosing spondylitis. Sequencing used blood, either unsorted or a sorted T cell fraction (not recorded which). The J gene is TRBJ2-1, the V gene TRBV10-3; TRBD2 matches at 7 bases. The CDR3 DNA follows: TGTGCCATCAGTAAGACTAGCCTAAACAATGAGCAGTTCTTC. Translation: CAISKTSLNNEQFF.